This TCR beta chain was captured by sequencing in a study of T cells in Graves' hyperthyroidism and ophthalmopathy. Amplification of TCR beta CDR3 regions was performed using RNA transcripts as template. Carried out on the TCR CDR3, a first-round RT-PCR used the HTBI primer set. MiXCR, run by TCRdb on the multiplex PCR reads, gives a single entry per CDR3 protein. The sample consists of around 690,000 distinct CDR3 sequences, 17% of them appearing once. Germline V gene lookup returns CDR1 MDHEN and CDR2 SYDVKM. Trimming shortened V by 4 bases and J by 12 bases, and 24 bases separated the two germline ends. CDR3 length: 15 residues. With respect to this clonotype: Its specificity is not known.

Study-wide results and caveats: Blood also carried most thyroid clonotypes expanded above 0.001.

Input material: blood. The TCR comes from a middle-aged man with Graves' hyperthyroidism. V gene TRBV28 combines with J gene TRBJ1-1; tentative D call: TRBD1 (6 bases). The CDR3 loop reads CASSYRTVSLGPPFF. The CDR3 nucleotides read TGTGCCAGCAGTTACCGGACAGTGAGTCTAGGGCCGCCTTTCTTT.